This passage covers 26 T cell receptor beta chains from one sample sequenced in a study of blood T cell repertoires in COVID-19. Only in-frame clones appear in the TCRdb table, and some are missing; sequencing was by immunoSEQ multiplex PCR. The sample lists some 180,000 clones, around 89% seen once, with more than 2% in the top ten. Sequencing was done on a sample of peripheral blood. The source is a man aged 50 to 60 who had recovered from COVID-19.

CDR3 DNA sequence: TGCAGTGCTAGTAATCAGGGGCGAGCCTACGAGCAGTACTTC. Amino acids: CSASNQGRAYEQYF. This chain connects TRBV20-1 to TRBJ2-7; a weak D match, TRBD1 (6 bases). The CDR3 loop spans 14 amino acids. V gave up 3 bases and J gave up 2 bases, with 14 bases separating them. Germline CDR1 and CDR2: DFQATT and SNEGSKA (reference sequence).

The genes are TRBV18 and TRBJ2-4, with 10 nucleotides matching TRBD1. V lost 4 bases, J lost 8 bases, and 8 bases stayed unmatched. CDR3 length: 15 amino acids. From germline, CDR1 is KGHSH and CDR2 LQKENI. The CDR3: CASSQVDRGQHIQYF. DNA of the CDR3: TGTGCCAGCTCACAAGTTGACAGGGGGCAACACATTCAGTACTTC.

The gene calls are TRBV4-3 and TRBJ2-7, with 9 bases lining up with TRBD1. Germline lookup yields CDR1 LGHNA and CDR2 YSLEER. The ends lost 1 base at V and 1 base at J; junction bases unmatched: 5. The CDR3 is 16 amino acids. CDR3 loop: CASSQGRTGVSYEQYF. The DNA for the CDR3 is TGCGCCAGCAGCCAAGGCCGGACAGGGGTTTCCTACGAGCAGTACTTC.

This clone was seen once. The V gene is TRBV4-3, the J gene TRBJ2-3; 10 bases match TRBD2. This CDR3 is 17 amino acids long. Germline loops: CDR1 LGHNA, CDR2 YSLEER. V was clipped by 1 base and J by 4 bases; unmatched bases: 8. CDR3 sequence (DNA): TGCGCCAGCAGCCAAGGACGAGCTAGCGGGAGAGCAGATACGCAGTATTTT. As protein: CASSQGRASGRADTQYF.

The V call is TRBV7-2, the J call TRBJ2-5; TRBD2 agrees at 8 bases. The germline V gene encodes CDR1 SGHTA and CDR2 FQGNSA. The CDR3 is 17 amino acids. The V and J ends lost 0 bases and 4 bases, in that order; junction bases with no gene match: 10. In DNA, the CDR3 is TGTGCCAGCAGCTTAGCTGTCGGGGGGGCCTTTCGAGAGACCCAGTACTTC. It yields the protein CASSLAVGGAFRETQYF. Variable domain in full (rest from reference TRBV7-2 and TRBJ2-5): GAGVSQSPSNKVTEKGKDVELRCDPISGHTALYWYRQSLGQGLEFLIYFQGNSAPDKSGLPSDRFSAERTGGSVSTLTIQRTQQEDSAVYLCASSLAVGGAFRETQYFGPGTRLLVL.

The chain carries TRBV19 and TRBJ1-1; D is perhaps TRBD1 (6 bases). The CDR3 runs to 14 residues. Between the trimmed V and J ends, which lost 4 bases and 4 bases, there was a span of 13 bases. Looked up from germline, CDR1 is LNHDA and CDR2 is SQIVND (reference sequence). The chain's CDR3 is CASSTKTGTTEAFF. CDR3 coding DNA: TGTGCCAGTAGTACCAAGACAGGTACCACTGAAGCTTTCTTT.

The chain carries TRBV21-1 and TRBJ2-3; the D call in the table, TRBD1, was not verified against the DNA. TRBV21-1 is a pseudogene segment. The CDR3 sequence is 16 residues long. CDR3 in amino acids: CASSKKGCGLGDTQYF. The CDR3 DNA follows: TGTGCCAGCAGCAAAAAGGGGTGCGGTTTGGGAGATACGCAGTATTTT.

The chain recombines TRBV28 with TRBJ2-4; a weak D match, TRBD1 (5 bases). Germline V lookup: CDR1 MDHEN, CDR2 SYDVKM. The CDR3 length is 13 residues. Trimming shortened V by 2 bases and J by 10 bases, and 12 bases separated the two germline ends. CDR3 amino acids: CASSLGRAGIQYF. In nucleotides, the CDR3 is TGTGCCAGCAGTTTAGGCAGGGCCGGGATTCAGTACTTC.

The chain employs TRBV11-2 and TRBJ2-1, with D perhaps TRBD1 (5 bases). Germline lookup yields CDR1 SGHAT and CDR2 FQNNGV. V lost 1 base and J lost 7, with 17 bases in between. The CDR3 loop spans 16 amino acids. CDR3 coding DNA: TGTGCCAGCAGCTTAGGGGGCGAGAGGTTCCGAAATGAGCAGTTCTTC. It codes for CASSLGGERFRNEQFF.

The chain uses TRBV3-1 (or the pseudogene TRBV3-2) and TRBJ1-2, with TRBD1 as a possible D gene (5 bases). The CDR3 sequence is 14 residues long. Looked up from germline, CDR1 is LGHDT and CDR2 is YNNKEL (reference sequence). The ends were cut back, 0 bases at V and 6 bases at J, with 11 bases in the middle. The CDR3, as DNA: TGTGCCAGCAGCCAAGATTGGGGGAGGAATGGCTACACCTTC. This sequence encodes CASSQDWGRNGYTF.

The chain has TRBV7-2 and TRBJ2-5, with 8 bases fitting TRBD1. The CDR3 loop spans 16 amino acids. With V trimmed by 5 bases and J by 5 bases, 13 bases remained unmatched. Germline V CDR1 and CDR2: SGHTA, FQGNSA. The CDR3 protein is CASSNTGTGTGETQYF. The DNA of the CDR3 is TGTGCCAGCAGCAACACCGGGACAGGCACCGGGGAGACCCAGTACTTC.

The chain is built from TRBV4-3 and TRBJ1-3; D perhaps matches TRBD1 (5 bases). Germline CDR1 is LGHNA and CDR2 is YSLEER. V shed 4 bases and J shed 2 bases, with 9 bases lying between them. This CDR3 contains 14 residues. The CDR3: CASSRRVTGNTIYF. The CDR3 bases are TGCGCCAGCAGCCGCAGGGTTACTGGAAACACCATATATTTT.

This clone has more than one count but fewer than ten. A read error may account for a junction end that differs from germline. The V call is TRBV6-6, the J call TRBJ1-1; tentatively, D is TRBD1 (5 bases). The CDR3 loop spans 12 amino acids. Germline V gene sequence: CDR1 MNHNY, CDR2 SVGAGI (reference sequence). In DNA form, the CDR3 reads TGTGCCAGCAGTTACACAGGCCCCTACTTCGAGTTT. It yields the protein CASSYTGPYFEF.

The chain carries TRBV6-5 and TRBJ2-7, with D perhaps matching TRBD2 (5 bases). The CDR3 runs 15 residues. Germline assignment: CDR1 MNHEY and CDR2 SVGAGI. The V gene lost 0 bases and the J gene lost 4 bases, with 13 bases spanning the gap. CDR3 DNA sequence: TGTGCCAGCAGTTACTCTTCAAGAGGGCAGTACGAGCAGTACTTC. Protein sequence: CASSYSSRGQYEQYF.

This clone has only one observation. The CDR3 here is CASSQDIGAGGPSGELFF. CDR3 in DNA: TGTGCCAGCAGCCAAGACATCGGAGCGGGAGGGCCGTCCGGGGAGCTGTTTTTT. This chain uses TRBV3-1 (or the pseudogene TRBV3-2) with TRBJ2-2; 10 bases map to TRBD2. The CDR3 covers 18 residues. Germline CDR1 LGHDT, CDR2 YNNKEL (reference sequence). Unmatched junction bases numbered 10, after V lost 0 bases and J lost 6 bases.

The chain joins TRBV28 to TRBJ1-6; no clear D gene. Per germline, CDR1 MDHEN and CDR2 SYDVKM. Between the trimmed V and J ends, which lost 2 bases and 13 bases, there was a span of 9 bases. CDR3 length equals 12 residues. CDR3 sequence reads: CASSLKRMPLHF. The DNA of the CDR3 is TGTGCCAGCAGTTTAAAGCGTATGCCCCTCCACTTT.

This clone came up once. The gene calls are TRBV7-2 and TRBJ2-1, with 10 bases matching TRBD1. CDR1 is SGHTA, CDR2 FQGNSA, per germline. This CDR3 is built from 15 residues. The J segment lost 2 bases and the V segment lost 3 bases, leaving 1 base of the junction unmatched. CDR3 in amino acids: CASSFDRGPYNEQFF. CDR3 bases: TGTGCCAGCAGCTTCGACAGGGGGCCCTACAATGAGCAGTTCTTC.

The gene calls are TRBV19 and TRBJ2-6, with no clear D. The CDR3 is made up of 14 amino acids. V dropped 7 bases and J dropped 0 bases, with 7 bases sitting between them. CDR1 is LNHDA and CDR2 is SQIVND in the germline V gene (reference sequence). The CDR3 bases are TGTGCCAGTATCGCAGGCTCTGGGGCCAACGTCCTGACTTTC. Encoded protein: CASIAGSGANVLTF.

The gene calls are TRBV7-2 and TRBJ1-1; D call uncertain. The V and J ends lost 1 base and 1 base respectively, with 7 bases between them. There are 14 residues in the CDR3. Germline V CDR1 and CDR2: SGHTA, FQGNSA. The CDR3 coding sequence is TGTGCCAGCAGCTTAGTCTCAGGGAACACTGAAGCTTTCTTT. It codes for CASSLVSGNTEAFF.

The chain's CDR3 is CASSAPLTSGRSEQYF. The DNA for the CDR3 is TGTGCCAGCAGCGCACCCCTGACTAGCGGGAGATCCGAGCAGTACTTC. V gene TRBV7-2 combines with J gene TRBJ2-7; TRBD2 matches 12 bases. Germline CDR1 SGHTA, CDR2 FQGNSA. This CDR3 has 16 residues. Germline trimming cut 5 bases from V and 6 bases from J; bases unmatched to any gene: 11.

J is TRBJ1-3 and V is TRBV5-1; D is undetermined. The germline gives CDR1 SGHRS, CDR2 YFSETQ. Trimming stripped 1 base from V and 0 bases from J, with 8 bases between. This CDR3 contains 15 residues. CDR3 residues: CASSLYEVSGNTIYF. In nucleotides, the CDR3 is TGCGCCAGCAGCTTGTACGAGGTCTCTGGAAACACCATATATTTT.

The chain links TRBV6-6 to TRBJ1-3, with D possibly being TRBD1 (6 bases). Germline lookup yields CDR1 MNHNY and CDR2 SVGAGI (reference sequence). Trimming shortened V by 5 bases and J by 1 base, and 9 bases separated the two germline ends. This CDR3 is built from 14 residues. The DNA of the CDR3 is TGTGCCAGCAGTATACAGGGTTCTGGAAACACCATATATTTT. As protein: CASSIQGSGNTIYF.

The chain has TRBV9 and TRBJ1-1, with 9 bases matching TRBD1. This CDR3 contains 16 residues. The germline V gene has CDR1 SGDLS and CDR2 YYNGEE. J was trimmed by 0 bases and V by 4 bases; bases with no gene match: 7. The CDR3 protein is CASSITGGAVNTEAFF. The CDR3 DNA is TGTGCCAGCAGCATCACAGGGGGCGCGGTGAACACTGAAGCTTTCTTT.

This CDR3 is CTSSQESQPQHF. The CDR3, as DNA: TGCACCAGCAGCCAAGAGTCACAGCCCCAGCATTTT. V is TRBV1 and J is TRBJ1-5; TRBD1, the table's D call, was not compared with the DNA. TRBV1 is flagged as a pseudogene. The CDR3 extends over 12 amino acids.

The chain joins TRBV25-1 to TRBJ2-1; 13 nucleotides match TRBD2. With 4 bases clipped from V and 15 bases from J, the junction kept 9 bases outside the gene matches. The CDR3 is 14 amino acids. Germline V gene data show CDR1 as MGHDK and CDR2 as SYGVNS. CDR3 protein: CASSVTSGRPVRFF. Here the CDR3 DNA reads TGTGCCAGCAGTGTGACTAGCGGGAGGCCTGTGCGGTTCTTC.

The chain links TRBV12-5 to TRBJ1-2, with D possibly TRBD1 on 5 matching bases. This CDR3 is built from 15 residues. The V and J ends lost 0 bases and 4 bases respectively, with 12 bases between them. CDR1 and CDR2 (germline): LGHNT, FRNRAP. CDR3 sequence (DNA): TGTGCTAGTGGTTTGGTACTTGGAGACAGCTATGGCTACACCTTC. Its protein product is CASGLVLGDSYGYTF. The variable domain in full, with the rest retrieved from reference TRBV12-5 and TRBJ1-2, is DARVTQTPRHKVTEMGQEVTMRCQPILGHNTVFWYRQTMMQGLELLAYFRNRAPLDDSGMPKDRFSAEMPDATLATLKIQPSEPRDSAVYFCASGLVLGDSYGYTFGSGTRLTVV.